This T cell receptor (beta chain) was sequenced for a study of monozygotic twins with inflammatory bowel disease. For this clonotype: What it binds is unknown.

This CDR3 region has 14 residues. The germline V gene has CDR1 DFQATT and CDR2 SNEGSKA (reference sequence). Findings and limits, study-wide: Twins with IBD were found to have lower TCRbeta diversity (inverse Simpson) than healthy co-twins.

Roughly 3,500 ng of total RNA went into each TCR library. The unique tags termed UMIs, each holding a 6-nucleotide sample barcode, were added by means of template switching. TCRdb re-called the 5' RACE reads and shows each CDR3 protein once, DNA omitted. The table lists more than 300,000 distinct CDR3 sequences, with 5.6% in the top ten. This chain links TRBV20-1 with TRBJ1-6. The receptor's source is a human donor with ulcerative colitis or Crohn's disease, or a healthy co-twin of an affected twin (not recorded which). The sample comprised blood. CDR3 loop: CSARDQGRYSPLHF.